A selection of T cell receptor beta chains follows, all from one sample in a study of T-cell reconstitution after alpha-beta-depleted transplantation in children. TCRdb independently ran MiXCR on the PCR reads; one entry per CDR3 protein. The top ten clones hold 0.79% of a sample with around 700,000 distinct CDR3 sequences, about an eighth of them seen once. This material consisted of PBMCs, taken before TCRalphabeta/CD19-depleted stem cell transplant. The receptors derive from a girl between 2 and 10 years old with congenital amegakaryocytic thrombocytopenia, due to receive a stem cell transplant. The CDR3 runs from the conserved cysteine through the conserved F or W. The order of the fields is CDR3 protein, CDR3 DNA, clone size, V gene, D gene, J gene. A D gene is named only where the DNA matches it firmly. Not all rows give a size; the values are once, few, many and, for expanded clones, a class.

CASSLGFGKLFF TGTGCCAGCAGCTTGGGCTTCGGAAAACTGTTTTTT many TRBV7-9 . TRBJ1-4
CASSLEWGTKNIQYF TGCGCCAGCAGCTTGGAATGGGGTACCAAAAACATTCAGTACTTC many TRBV5-1 . TRBJ2-4
CSVAEPNRGYTIYF TGCAGCGTTGCCGAACCAAACAGGGGGTACACCATATATTTT many TRBV29-1 TRBD1 TRBJ1-3
CSATRSGSGTGELFF TGCAGTGCTACTCGTAGCGGGAGTGGCACCGGGGAGCTGTTTTTT . TRBV20-1 TRBD2 TRBJ2-2
CASRPQPISKNIQYF TGCGCCAGCAGGCCCCAGCCGATATCCAAAAACATTCAGTACTTC . TRBV4-1 . TRBJ2-4
CASSNQLGGTYNEQFF TGTGCCAGCAGCAACCAATTGGGAGGAACCTACAATGAGCAGTTCTTC few TRBV5-5 . TRBJ2-1
CASSLTGSASEQYF TGTGCCAGCAGTCTCACAGGGAGCGCGTCAGAGCAGTACTTC . TRBV12-3/TRBV12-4 . TRBJ2-7
CSAYPRDRSTDTQYF TGCAGTGCCTACCCCCGGGACAGGAGCACAGATACGCAGTATTTT many TRBV20-1 TRBD1 TRBJ2-3
CASSFASVSSNTGELFF TGTGCCAGCAGCTTTGCTAGCGTATCCTCGAACACCGGGGAGCTGTTTTTT . TRBV5-5 . TRBJ2-2
CASRLETYNEQFF TGCGCCAGCAGACTAGAAACCTACAATGAGCAGTTCTTC many TRBV5-1 . TRBJ2-1
CSVGSGSQETQYF TGCAGCGTTGGTAGCGGGTCCCAAGAGACCCAGTACTTC . TRBV29-1 TRBD2 TRBJ2-5
CAISEGRTTSTDTQYF TGTGCCATCAGTGAGGGGAGGACGACTAGCACAGATACGCAGTATTTT many TRBV10-3 . TRBJ2-3
CASSSPAGPRSTGELFF TGTGCCAGCAGCTCCCCCGCAGGTCCCAGGAGCACCGGGGAGCTGTTTTTT . TRBV7-9 . TRBJ2-2
CASSLNRGQNYGYTF TGTGCCAGCAGCTTAAACAGGGGGCAGAACTATGGCTACACCTTC . TRBV27 TRBD1 TRBJ1-2
CASSLKDRADTEAFF TGCGCCAGCAGCCTCAAGGACAGGGCGGACACTGAAGCTTTCTTT few TRBV5-1 TRBD1 TRBJ1-1
CASSLVGAVGVTGELFF TGTGCCAGCAGCTTAGTGGGAGCGGTTGGAGTCACCGGGGAGCTGTTTTTT few TRBV11-2 . TRBJ2-2
CASGGTEHPSGNTIYF TGCGCCAGCGGCGGGACGGAGCATCCCTCTGGAAACACCATATATTTT few TRBV5-1 . TRBJ1-3
CASSRGRDSQYF TGTGCCAGCAGCCGGGGACGGGACAGCCAGTACTTC few TRBV7-8 TRBD1 TRBJ2-5